One and the same sample provided the 7 T cell receptor beta chains below, sequenced in a study of CD8 T cells in Susac syndrome. RNA in amounts of about 0.5 to 1 ug was reverse transcribed with random hexamers. TCRdb re-derived calls from the immunoSEQ multiplex PCR reads in MiXCR, one entry per CDR3 protein. The data show over 150,000 distinct CDR3 sequences, with roughly 94% seen just once and 0.099% held by the top ten. Sequencing was carried out using CD4+ T cells from PBMCs. Receptors were obtained from a human donor with Susac syndrome.

This clonotype appeared once. The CDR3 DNA reads TGTGCCAGCAGTGAATCTAGCGGGAGGGCTGAGCAGTTCTTC. Translation gives CASSESSGRAEQFF. The chain couples TRBV6-4 to TRBJ2-1; 12 positions match TRBD2. V dropped 3 bases and J dropped 9; count of bases not matched to a gene: 3. CDR3 size: 14 residues. Germline V gene sequence: CDR1 MRHNA, CDR2 SNTAGT.

The chain links TRBV20-1 to TRBJ2-1; the D is unclear. Trimming took off 6 bases at V and 0 bases at J, with 18 bases between the two ends. CDR1 and CDR2 from the germline V gene are DFQATT and SNEGSKA (reference sequence). This CDR3 has 16 residues. CDR3 amino acids: CSAPGPLLSSYNEQFF. CDR3 coding DNA: TGCAGTGCCCCCGGACCCCTTCTAAGCTCCTACAATGAGCAGTTCTTC.

This rearrangement joins TRBV12-3 or TRBV12-4 to TRBJ1-4, with D tentatively TRBD1 (6 bases). The CDR3 runs 15 residues. Trimming left V 5 bases short and J 7 bases short, with 17 bases between. The CDR3 sequence: CASSALVGATEKLFF. The CDR3 DNA follows: TGTGCCAGCAGTGCATTAGTGGGGGCGACTGAAAAACTGTTTTTT.

The V and J genes are TRBV12-3 or TRBV12-4 and TRBJ2-1, with 8 bases fitting TRBD2. J lost 8 bases, V lost 3 bases, and 6 bases had no gene match. The CDR3 sequence is 14 residues long. The CDR3 DNA reads TGTGCCAGCAGTTTCGTCCTTAGCGGGGATGAGCAGTTCTTC. Its translation: CASSFVLSGDEQFF.

The chain joins TRBV29-1 to TRBJ2-3; 8 nucleotides agree with TRBD2. The CDR3 runs to 16 residues. V gave up 5 bases and J gave up 3 bases; unmatched junction bases: 13. Germline lookup yields CDR1 SQVTM and CDR2 ANQGSEA. The CDR3 nucleotides are TGCAGCGTTAACCCCCTTAGCGGGATTGGAACAGATACGCAGTATTTT. This gives the protein CSVNPLSGIGTDTQYF.

This chain connects TRBV20-1 to TRBJ1-1; 7 nucleotides line up with TRBD1. This CDR3 region has 13 residues. CDR1 is DFQATT, CDR2 SNEGSKA, per germline (reference sequence). Trimming at V came to 3 bases and at J to 4 bases, leaving 5 bases not matched to a gene. CDR3 in amino acids: CSARGRGLTEAFF. CDR3 coding DNA: TGCAGTGCTAGGGGGAGGGGGCTCACTGAAGCTTTCTTT.

This chain links TRBV6-2 or TRBV6-3 with TRBJ1-5; D is uncertain. The germline V gene has CDR1 MNHEY and CDR2 SVGEGT. This CDR3 comprises 12 residues. V was trimmed by 1 base and J by 7 bases, leaving 5 bases between them. CDR3 protein: CASSYYGQPQHF. As DNA, the CDR3 is TGTGCCAGCAGTTACTATGGACAGCCCCAGCATTTT.